This entry is about one T cell receptor (beta chain). The sample comes from a study of shared clonotypes between healthy human individuals. The CDR3 spans 12 residues. Trimming stripped 5 bases from V and 6 bases from J, with 10 bases between. Germline CDR1 and CDR2: SQVTM and ANQGSEA. Generated by immunoSEQ multiplex PCR, the TCRdb table keeps only in-frame clones and is missing some. This repertoire shows 2 million to 2.5 million clones, roughly 95% found once; its top ten account for 0.1% to 0.15%. This clonotype originated in a man aged 18 to 30 in good health. The chain couples TRBV29-1 to TRBJ2-2; D gene uncertain. The sequenced sample was naive CD4+ T cells sorted from blood. As to subset: CD45RA+ positively selected. The CDR3 loop is CSVSRVAGELFF. DNA of the CDR3: TGCAGCGTTAGTCGAGTCGCCGGGGAGCTGTTTTTT.